Presented here are 15 T cell receptor beta chains from one specimen sequenced in a study of Graves' ophthalmopathy and Graves' hyperthyroidism. Transcripts of RNA were the source for amplifying TCR beta CDR3 regions. First-round RT-PCR employed HTBI primers, with a second-round multiplex PCR after it. A single record per CDR3 protein comes from TCRdb applying MiXCR to the multiplex PCR reads. The sample carries approximately 460,000 distinct CDR3 sequences, about 15% recorded once. Sequenced sample: blood. The receptors were sampled from a woman in her twenties or thirties with Graves' ophthalmopathy.

This clonotype was observed at least ten times. The chain links TRBV11-3 to TRBJ1-1; 8 nucleotides match TRBD1. CDR1 SGHNT and CDR2 YENEEA come from the germline V gene. V trimming: 4 bases; J trimming: 0 bases; junction bases outside the gene matches: 16. The CDR3 is 19 amino acids. The CDR3 here is CASSSSPGGSLRMNTEAFF. In DNA, the CDR3 is TGTGCCAGCAGCTCCAGCCCAGGGGGCAGTCTCCGTATGAACACTGAAGCTTTCTTT.

There are many counts of this clonotype. The chain couples TRBV5-6 to TRBJ2-2; no clear D gene. The CDR3 extends over 15 amino acids. Germline loops: CDR1 SGHDT, CDR2 YYEEEE. Trimming removed 7 bases from V and 6 bases from J, with 19 bases in between. The CDR3 DNA reads TGTGCCAGCCAAAGGGTTAGGGAATCGGCCGGGGAGCTGTTTTTT. Translating it yields CASQRVRESAGELFF.

The chain links TRBV12-3 or TRBV12-4 to TRBJ1-2; no reliable D call. This CDR3 comprises 14 residues. V was cut by 5 bases and J by 1 base, with 11 bases left in between. Here the CDR3 DNA reads TGTGCCAGCAGTCCCCCCCGCATTAACTATGGCTACACCTTC. Translation: CASSPPRINYGYTF.

In this sample, this clonotype turned up many times. The genes are TRBV2 and TRBJ2-7; TRBD2 is a possible D gene (7 bases). There are 13 residues in the CDR3. V was cut by 5 bases and J by 7 bases, with 15 bases left in between. From germline, CDR1 is SNHLY and CDR2 FYNNEI. CDR3 nucleotide sequence: TGTGCCAGCAGTTCGGAGGGAGGGGGGGAGCAGTACTTC. This sequence encodes CASSSEGGGEQYF.

The V and J genes are TRBV18 and TRBJ1-2, with TRBD1 as a possible D gene (5 bases). Germline assignment: CDR1 KGHSH and CDR2 LQKENI. The ends were cut back, 6 bases at V and 1 base at J, with 18 bases in the middle. CDR3 length: 16 residues. CDR3 sequence (DNA): TGTGCCAGCTCCATACCAATGGGGGTTCGTAACTATGGCTACACCTTC. Its translation is CASSIPMGVRNYGYTF.

This clonotype was seen many times. The chain employs TRBV19 and TRBJ2-2; no definite D call. With 7 bases removed from V and 1 base from J, the gap between germline ends came to 4 bases. In germline, CDR1 is LNHDA, CDR2 SQIVND (reference sequence). This CDR3 is built from 12 residues. The CDR3 sequence is CASNWNTGELFF. The CDR3 DNA sequence: TGTGCCAGTAACTGGAACACCGGGGAGCTGTTTTTT.

The chain links TRBV28 to TRBJ2-7; 8 nucleotides align to TRBD2. The trim removed 6 bases at V and 5 bases at J, leaving 12 bases unmatched. The germline V gene encodes CDR1 MDHEN and CDR2 SYDVKM. CDR3 size: 15 residues. For the CDR3, the DNA is TGTGCCAGCAGCACGGCTAGCGGGTGGAGGGACGAGCAGTACTTC. This translates into CASSTASGWRDEQYF.

This clonotype was observed a few times. The rearrangement joins TRBV25-1 to TRBJ2-5; 8 positions match TRBD1. V gave up 6 bases and J gave up 5 bases; unmatched junction bases: 11. From germline, CDR1 is MGHDK and CDR2 SYGVNS. The CDR3 has 15 amino acids. The CDR3 reads CASSPPARGLETQYF. The CDR3 region has the DNA TGTGCCAGCAGCCCTCCGGCCAGGGGGCTGGAGACCCAGTACTTC.

The V gene is TRBV6-5, the J gene TRBJ1-2; D may be TRBD1 (5 bases). Germline-derived CDR1 and CDR2 are MNHEY and SVGAGI. V shed 2 bases and J shed 2 bases, with 9 bases lying between them. This CDR3 has 14 residues. The CDR3 spells CASSYSWTNYGYTF. DNA for the CDR3: TGTGCCAGCAGTTACAGTTGGACAAACTATGGCTACACCTTC.

V is TRBV6-1 and J is TRBJ1-1, with unresolved D. V was trimmed by 7 bases and J by 1 base, leaving 13 bases between them. Per the germline V gene, CDR1 is MNHNS and CDR2 is SASEGT. This CDR3 contains 14 residues. CDR3 sequence: CASNYGDRNTEAFF. CDR3 nucleotide sequence: TGTGCCAGCAACTACGGGGATCGGAACACTGAAGCTTTCTTT.

This clonotype was seen ten or more times. The chain carries TRBV19 and TRBJ1-5; 7 nucleotides line up with TRBD1. Germline CDR1 LNHDA, CDR2 SQIVND (reference sequence). There are 14 residues in the CDR3. The J segment lost 8 bases and the V segment lost 5 bases, leaving 9 bases of the junction unmatched. The CDR3 spells CASSVNRGLEPQHF. The DNA for the CDR3 is TGTGCCAGTAGTGTAAACAGGGGTTTAGAGCCCCAGCATTTT.

This clonotype was counted many times. This rearrangement joins TRBV28 to TRBJ1-5; unclear D gene. Deletions cut 2 bases from V and 2 bases from J, with 7 bases between. Germline-derived CDR1 and CDR2 are MDHEN and SYDVKM. The CDR3 is 14 residues long. The CDR3 nucleotides are TGTGCCAGCAGTTTAGCCGCCCGCAATCAGCCCCAGCATTTT. Amino acids: CASSLAARNQPQHF.

This clonotype was detected many times. The chain is built from TRBV27 and TRBJ2-7; TRBD2 is a possible D gene (6 bases). The CDR3 is 11 residues long. The ends were cut back, 8 bases at V and 9 bases at J, with 14 bases in the middle. Germline V gives CDR1 MNHEY, CDR2 SMNVEV (reference sequence). The CDR3 spells CASGKTAGQYF. DNA for the CDR3: TGTGCCAGCGGCAAAACAGCGGGGCAGTACTTC.

The chain employs TRBV7-9 and TRBJ1-6; TRBD1 matches 10 bases. Unmatched junction bases numbered 7, after V lost 5 bases and J lost 9 bases. Germline V gives CDR1 SEHNR, CDR2 FQNEAQ (reference sequence). The CDR3 sequence is 15 residues long. The CDR3 reads CASSTGQGIGSPLHF. The CDR3 nucleotides read TGTGCCAGCAGCACGGGACAGGGGATCGGTTCACCCCTCCACTTT.

This clonotype has a handful of counts. This rearrangement joins TRBV9 to TRBJ1-1, with TRBD1 as a possible D gene (5 bases). Germline CDR1 SGDLS, CDR2 YYNGEE. This CDR3 is 16 amino acids long. V lost 3 bases, J lost 4 bases, and 19 bases lay in between. The CDR3 sequence: CASSDGLTSGTTEAFF. The CDR3 region has the DNA TGTGCCAGCAGCGATGGACTGACATCGGGGACCACTGAAGCTTTCTTT.